This T cell receptor (beta chain) was recovered during a study of shared clonotypes between healthy human individuals. TCRdb keeps only in-frame clones here, not all; method: immunoSEQ multiplex PCR. The sample carries approximately 640,000 clones, roughly 87% recorded once. The J segment lost 1 base and the V segment lost 6 bases, leaving 8 bases of the junction unmatched. The CDR3 consists of 16 residues. Germline CDR1 reads SGHTA; CDR2 reads FQGNSA. The clonotype comes from a man between 18 and 29 years old in good health. Some clones in this sample may be carry-over from other donors' samples. The sample comprised memory CD8+ T cells from PBMCs. As to subset: CD45RO+ cells pooled with CCR7-negative TemRA cells. The chain links TRBV7-2 to TRBJ1-1; 10 positions match TRBD1. The CDR3 reads CASRPRDRGWNTEAFF. DNA for the CDR3: TGTGCCAGCAGACCCCGGGACAGGGGTTGGAACACTGAAGCTTTCTTT.